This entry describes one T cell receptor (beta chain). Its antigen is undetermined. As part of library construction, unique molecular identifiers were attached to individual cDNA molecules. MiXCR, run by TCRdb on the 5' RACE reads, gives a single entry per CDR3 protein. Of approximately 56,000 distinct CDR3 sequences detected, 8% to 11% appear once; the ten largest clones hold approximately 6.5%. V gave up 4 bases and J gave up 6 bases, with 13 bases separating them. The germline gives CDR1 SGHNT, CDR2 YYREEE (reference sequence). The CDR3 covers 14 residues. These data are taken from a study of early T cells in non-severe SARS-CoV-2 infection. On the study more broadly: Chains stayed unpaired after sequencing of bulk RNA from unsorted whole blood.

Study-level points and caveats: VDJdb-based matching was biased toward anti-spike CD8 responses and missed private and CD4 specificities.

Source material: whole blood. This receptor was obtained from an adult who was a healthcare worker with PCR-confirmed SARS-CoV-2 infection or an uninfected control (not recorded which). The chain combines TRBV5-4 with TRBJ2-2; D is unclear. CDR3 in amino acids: CASSEVMAAGELFF. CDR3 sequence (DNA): TGTGCCAGCAGCGAAGTTATGGCGGCCGGGGAGCTGTTTTTT.